The 18 T cell receptor beta chains below come from one sample, sequenced in a study of beta chain features in type 1 diabetes. These receptors have no identified antigens. All of the isolated RNA was reverse transcribed, so expressed TCRB transcripts were sequenced. Data came from immunoSEQ multiplex PCR; TCRdb stores just in-frame clones and leaves some out. The repertoire holds more than 300,000 clones, with 10% to 15% as singletons. General study results and limits: TCRB CDR3s were moderately but significantly shorter in Type 1 diabetes patients in all four CD4+ subsets.

Sequencing input: naive CD4+ T cells from blood. The origin of the receptors is a woman under 30 with type 1 diabetes.

This clone was detected only a few times. The chain is built from TRBV25-1 and TRBJ2-4; possibly TRBD1 for D (5 bases). Germline V gene sequence: CDR1 MGHDK, CDR2 SYGVNS. The CDR3 loop spans 13 amino acids. Trimming shortened V by 8 bases and J by 3 bases, and 11 bases separated the two germline ends. CDR3 nucleotides: TGTGCCAGCTCCTCAGGGTTCAAAAACATTCAGTACTTC. As protein: CASSSGFKNIQYF.

The chain couples TRBV23-1 to TRBJ2-7; no firm D call. TRBV23-1 is recorded as an ORF, its role being uncertain. This CDR3 is 15 amino acids long. V was cut by 5 bases and J by 3 bases, with 17 bases left in between. CDR3 amino acids: CASSDMPTRLYEQYF. Written as DNA, the CDR3 is TGCGCCAGCAGTGACATGCCGACAAGGCTCTACGAGCAGTACTTC.

The chain employs TRBV7-9 and TRBJ1-1; 7 nucleotides match TRBD1. The CDR3 is 17 residues long. CDR1 is SEHNR and CDR2 is FQNEAQ in the germline V gene (reference sequence). V shed 0 bases and J 6 bases; nucleotides not matched to a gene: 13. The CDR3 nucleotides read TGTGCCAGCAGCTTAGCCCGACAGGGAAAGGTAATCCCTGAAGCTTTCTTT. Translated, it gives CASSLARQGKVIPEAFF.

This clone was observed a few times. The gene calls are TRBV11-3 and TRBJ2-6; TRBD1 might be the D (6 bases). The CDR3 totals 14 residues. The V end was cut by 6 bases, the J end by 0 bases, with 6 bases between. CDR1 is SGHNT, CDR2 YENEEA, per germline. CDR3 sequence: CASRTGSGANVLTF. Written as DNA, the CDR3 is TGTGCCAGCAGGACAGGCTCTGGGGCCAACGTCCTGACTTTC. The full variable domain, rest sourced from reference TRBV11-3 and TRBJ2-6, is EAGVVQSPRYKIIEKKQPVAFWCNPISGHNTLYWYLQNLGQGPELLIRYENEEAVDDSQLPKDRFSAERLKGVDSTLKIQPAELGDSAVYLCASRTGSGANVLTFGAGSRLTVL.

V gene TRBV4-3 combines with J gene TRBJ2-7; TRBD2 matches 11 bases. Looked up from germline, CDR1 is LGHNA and CDR2 is YSLEER. This CDR3 has 14 residues. Germline trimming cut 1 base from V and 11 bases from J; bases unmatched to any gene: 7. CDR3 amino acids: CASSQAASGRWKYF. The CDR3 DNA follows: TGCGCCAGCAGCCAAGCGGCTAGCGGGAGGTGGAAGTACTTC.

The chain couples TRBV2 to TRBJ2-5, with D perhaps TRBD1 (6 bases). Trimming cost V 4 bases and J 2 bases, with 8 bases left between them. Looked up from germline, CDR1 is SNHLY and CDR2 is FYNNEI. This CDR3 comprises 13 residues. CDR3 coding DNA: TGTGCCAGCAGTGTAGACAGGCAAGAGACCCAGTACTTC. Translating it yields CASSVDRQETQYF.

The chain combines TRBV18 with TRBJ2-7, with a tentative D call TRBD2 (5 bases). Germline assignment: CDR1 KGHSH and CDR2 LQKENI. The CDR3 is made up of 14 amino acids. Trimming stripped 3 bases from V and 3 bases from J, with 12 bases between. The CDR3 DNA follows: TGTGCCAGCTCACCTTCCGGGGAACTCTACGAGCAGTACTTC. It translates to CASSPSGELYEQYF. The whole variable domain, remainder taken from reference TRBV18 and TRBJ2-7, is NAGVMQNPRHLVRRRGQEARLRCSPMKGHSHVYWYRQLPEEGLKFMVYLQKENIIDESGMPKERFSAEFPKEGPSILRIQQVVRGDSAAYFCASSPSGELYEQYFGPGTRLTVT.

CDR3 sequence: CASSVGTGDHIQYF. The CDR3 DNA reads as TGTGCCAGCAGCGTTGGGACAGGGGATCACATTCAGTACTTC. V and J are TRBV9 and TRBJ2-4; 10 positions match TRBD1. This CDR3 region has 14 residues. The V gene's germline CDR1 is SGDLS and CDR2 YYNGEE. With V trimmed by 2 bases and J by 8 bases, 4 bases remained unmatched.

V gene TRBV4-3 combines with J gene TRBJ2-5; 10 bases map to TRBD2. CDR1 is LGHNA and CDR2 is YSLEER in the germline V gene. CDR3 length: 15 amino acids. With 5 bases clipped from V and 4 bases from J, the junction kept 7 bases outside the gene matches. The CDR3 sequence is CASSSLAGVRETQYF. CDR3 nucleotides: TGCGCCAGCAGCTCGCTAGCGGGAGTAAGAGAGACCCAGTACTTC.

This clone was counted between two and nine times. Other DNA sequences in this specimen translate into the identical CDR3. The chain carries TRBV6-5 and TRBJ1-2; D not certain. The CDR3 is made up of 13 amino acids. V gave up 2 bases and J gave up 2 bases, with 6 bases separating them. Looked up from germline, CDR1 is MNHEY and CDR2 is SVGAGI. CDR3 sequence: CASSYRQNYGYTF. In DNA form, the CDR3 reads TGTGCCAGCAGTTACCGACAAAACTATGGCTACACCTTC.

The J gene is TRBJ2-3, the V gene TRBV4-3; possible D gene TRBD1, 6 bases. The CDR3 is made up of 13 amino acids. Trimming stripped 2 bases from V and 4 bases from J, with 7 bases between. Germline V lookup: CDR1 LGHNA, CDR2 YSLEER. The CDR3 nucleotides are TGCGCCAGCAGCCAAACAGGGTCAGATACGCAGTATTTT. This gives the protein CASSQTGSDTQYF.

This clone was detected a few times. The chain combines TRBV11-2 with TRBJ2-5; D is unresolved. This CDR3 has 12 residues. The germline V and J ends were trimmed by 3 bases and 5 bases, with 7 bases remaining between them. The V gene's germline CDR1 is SGHAT and CDR2 FQNNGV. The CDR3 loop is CASSFNGETQYF. CDR3 nucleotide sequence: TGTGCCAGCAGCTTCAACGGGGAGACCCAGTACTTC. Using reference TRBV11-2 and TRBJ2-5 for the parts outside the CDR3, the full variable domain is EAGVAQSPRYKIIEKRQSVAFWCNPISGHATLYWYQQILGQGPKLLIQFQNNGVVDDSQLPKDRFSAERLKGVDSTLKIQPAKLEDSAVYLCASSFNGETQYFGPGTRLLVL.

This clone was found a few times. The genes are TRBV18 and TRBJ2-1; 9 bases agree with TRBD2. Germline V gene lookup returns CDR1 KGHSH and CDR2 LQKENI. The length of the CDR3 is 15 residues. Trimming cost V 4 bases and J 8 bases; bases outside gene matches: 9. The CDR3 reads CASSQFAGGQDEQFF. In nucleotides, the CDR3 is TGTGCCAGCTCACAGTTTGCGGGAGGGCAGGATGAGCAGTTCTTC.

This chain joins TRBV6-1 and TRBJ2-3; D is possibly TRBD2 (5 bases). Germline-derived CDR1 and CDR2 are MNHNS and SASEGT. Trimming pared 2 bases from V and 4 bases from J, leaving 10 bases between. This CDR3 is 14 amino acids long. The CDR3 coding sequence is TGTGCCAGCAGTGAACGGAGGACGGCAGATACGCAGTATTTT. This sequence encodes CASSERRTADTQYF.

V gene TRBV28 combines with J gene TRBJ1-1; TRBD1 aligns across 8 bases. CDR3 size: 15 residues. CDR1 and CDR2 from the germline V gene are MDHEN and SYDVKM. The V segment lost 5 bases and the J segment 3 bases; nucleotides outside the gene matches: 8. CDR3 sequence reads: CASSPPDRVDTEAFF. The CDR3, as DNA: TGTGCCAGCAGTCCCCCGGACAGGGTGGACACTGAAGCTTTCTTT.

This rearrangement joins TRBV11-3 to TRBJ2-3, with 8 nucleotides matching TRBD1. With V trimmed by 3 bases and J by 5 bases, 13 bases remained unmatched. This CDR3 region has 17 residues. Germline V gives CDR1 SGHNT, CDR2 YENEEA. The CDR3, as DNA: TGTGCCAGCAGCTTTGCCCACGGGCAGGGGGCGCGAGATACGCAGTATTTT. It yields the protein CASSFAHGQGARDTQYF. Using reference TRBV11-3 and TRBJ2-3 for the parts outside the CDR3, the full variable domain is EAGVVQSPRYKIIEKKQPVAFWCNPISGHNTLYWYLQNLGQGPELLIRYENEEAVDDSQLPKDRFSAERLKGVDSTLKIQPAELGDSAVYLCASSFAHGQGARDTQYFGPGTRLTVL.

This clone occurred a few times. The CDR3 sequence is CASGPRPERNYGYTF. In nucleotides, the CDR3 is TGTGCTAGTGGGCCCCGGCCAGAGCGAAACTATGGCTACACCTTC. This chain uses TRBV12-5 with TRBJ1-2, with D uncertain. Per germline, CDR1 LGHNT and CDR2 FRNRAP. V dropped 6 bases and J dropped 2 bases, with 16 bases sitting between them. There are 15 residues in the CDR3.

This clone was counted between two and nine times. The chain employs TRBV4-3 and TRBJ2-7; a weak D match, TRBD2 (5 bases). The CDR3 has 14 residues. Looked up from germline, CDR1 is LGHNA and CDR2 is YSLEER. V lost 0 bases, J lost 2 bases, and 8 bases lay in between. CDR3 nucleotides: TGCGCCAGCAGCCAAGACGGCGGGCCCTACGAGCAGTACTTC. It translates to CASSQDGGPYEQYF.